The 20 T cell receptor beta chains reported below all come from one sample, sequenced in a study of shared clonotypes between healthy human individuals. Assay used: immunoSEQ multiplex PCR; TCRdb lists only in-frame clones, some missing. The data hold some 89,000 clones, with 67% observed a single time. Source material: memory CD8+ T cells sorted from blood. Stated subset: CD45RO+ cells pooled with CCR7-negative TemRA cells. Receptors were obtained from a man aged 30 to 45 in good health.

CDR3 coding DNA: TGTGCCAGCAGTGAATACGAGGTTTACAATGAGCAGTTCTTC. Translation gives CASSEYEVYNEQFF. This chain joins TRBV25-1 and TRBJ2-1; no definite D call. With 0 bases removed from V and 4 bases from J, the gap between germline ends came to 7 bases. CDR1 and CDR2 from the germline V gene are MGHDK and SYGVNS. This CDR3 contains 14 residues. Full variable domain (rest looked up from reference TRBV25-1 and TRBJ2-1): EADIYQTPRYLVIGTGKKITLECSQTMGHDKMYWYQQDPGMELHLIHYSYGVNSTEKGDLSSESTVSRIRTEHFPLTLESARPSHTSQYLCASSEYEVYNEQFFGPGTRLTVL.

The V gene is TRBV10-3, the J gene TRBJ2-5, with TRBD1 identical over 10 bases. V trimming: 10 bases; J trimming: 2 bases; junction bases outside the gene matches: 10. The CDR3 extends over 15 amino acids. Germline V lookup: CDR1 ENHRY, CDR2 SYGVKD. The CDR3 loop is CATNEGQGGQETQYF. In nucleotides, the CDR3 is TGTGCCACCAACGAAGGACAGGGGGGACAAGAGACCCAGTACTTC.

There are a few counts of this clone. The V gene is TRBV28, the J gene TRBJ2-4; 11 positions agree with TRBD1. Per germline, CDR1 MDHEN and CDR2 SYDVKM. The CDR3 spans 18 residues. With V trimmed by 3 bases and J by 0 bases, 7 bases remained unmatched. The CDR3 DNA sequence: TGTGCCAGCAGTTTGGGGACAGGGGGAATATCAGCCAAAAACATTCAGTACTTC. Protein product: CASSLGTGGISAKNIQYF. Full variable domain (missing parts from reference TRBV28 and TRBJ2-4): DVKVTQSSRYLVKRTGEKVFLECVQDMDHENMFWYRQDPGLGLRLIYFSYDVKMKEKGDIPEGYSVSREKKERFSLILESASTNQTSMYLCASSLGTGGISAKNIQYFGAGTRLSVL.

V usage is TRBV7-9 and J usage is TRBJ2-3; D is perhaps TRBD1 or TRBD2 (6 bases each). The CDR3 consists of 15 residues. The germline V and J ends were trimmed by 5 bases and 3 bases, with 15 bases remaining between them. The germline V gene has CDR1 SEHNR and CDR2 FQNEAQ (reference sequence). The CDR3 region is CASSPKGGQTDTQYF. CDR3 DNA: TGTGCCAGCAGCCCAAAAGGGGGGCAGACAGATACGCAGTATTTT. Full variable domain (rest looked up from reference TRBV7-9 and TRBJ2-3): DTGVSQNPRHKITKRGQNVTFRCDPISEHNRLYWYRQTLGQGPEFLTYFQNEAQLEKSRLLSDRFSAERPKGSFSTLEIQRTEQGDSAMYLCASSPKGGQTDTQYFGPGTRLTVL.

This chain connects TRBV5-6 to TRBJ1-2, with TRBD1 identical over 10 bases. The length of the CDR3 is 14 residues. V lost 1 base to trimming and J lost 5 bases; unmatched junction nucleotides: 2. Per germline, CDR1 SGHDT and CDR2 YYEEEE. The CDR3 nucleotides read TGTGCCAGCAGCTTGAGACAGGGGGCATATGGCTACACCTTC. Protein sequence: CASSLRQGAYGYTF.

This rearrangement joins TRBV7-2 to TRBJ2-3, with 8 bases identical to TRBD2. The J segment lost 5 bases and the V segment lost 2 bases, leaving 3 bases of the junction unmatched. The length of the CDR3 is 14 residues. Germline V CDR1 and CDR2: SGHTA, FQGNSA. The CDR3 region has the DNA TGTGCCAGCAGCTTACGGGGGGGCTTAGATACGCAGTATTTT. It yields the protein CASSLRGGLDTQYF. The full variable domain, completed using reference TRBV7-2 and TRBJ2-3, is GAGVSQSPSNKVTEKGKDVELRCDPISGHTALYWYRQSLGQGLEFLIYFQGNSAPDKSGLPSDRFSAERTGGSVSTLTIQRTQQEDSAVYLCASSLRGGLDTQYFGPGTRLTVL.

The chain has TRBV5-4 and TRBJ2-6; 8 bases are shared with TRBD1. Germline loops: CDR1 SGHNT, CDR2 YYREEE (reference sequence). The CDR3 loop spans 17 amino acids. V lost 0 bases, J lost 1 base, and 3 bases stayed unmatched. The CDR3 reads CASSLGGTGSGANVLTF. CDR3 bases: TGTGCCAGCAGCTTGGGGGGGACAGGATCTGGGGCCAACGTCCTGACTTTC.

This clone has just a few counts. The chain is built from TRBV19 and TRBJ2-7, with TRBD1 matching 7 bases. Trimming at V came to 5 bases and at J to 6 bases, leaving 16 bases not matched to a gene. Germline V gene data show CDR1 as LNHDA and CDR2 as SQIVND (reference sequence). The CDR3 covers 16 residues. The CDR3 DNA reads as TGTGCCAGTAGTCTCGGGGCAAGGACAGGACACTCCGAGCAGTACTTC. Translating it yields CASSLGARTGHSEQYF. Using reference TRBV19 and TRBJ2-7 for the parts outside the CDR3, the full variable domain is DGGITQSPKYLFRKEGQNVTLSCEQNLNHDAMYWYRQDPGQGLRLIYYSQIVNDFQKGDIAEGYSVSREKKESFPLTVTSAQKNPTAFYLCASSLGARTGHSEQYFGPGTRLTVT.

The CDR3 nucleotides read TGTGCCAGCAGCCGACACAACGGCGGGGGAAGAGCCAAAAACATTCAGTACTTC. Translation gives CASSRHNGGGRAKNIQYF. This rearrangement joins TRBV7-8 to TRBJ2-4, with 7 bases fitting TRBD2. Germline CDR1 SGHVS, CDR2 FQNEAQ. The CDR3 loop spans 18 amino acids. V was clipped by 5 bases and J by 0 bases; unmatched bases: 13.

The CDR3 loop reads CASSQWKGGNYGYTF. The CDR3 DNA follows: TGTGCCAGCAGCCAGTGGAAGGGAGGTAACTATGGCTACACCTTC. The chain couples TRBV7-9 to TRBJ1-2; D uncertain. Germline V gene sequence: CDR1 SEHNR, CDR2 FQNEAQ (reference sequence). CDR3 length: 15 residues. Trimming shortened V by 5 bases and J by 1 base, and 14 bases separated the two germline ends.

This chain links TRBV5-6 with TRBJ2-3, with a possible D match to TRBD2 (6 bases). CDR1 is SGHDT, CDR2 YYEEEE, per germline. Trimming stripped 3 bases from V and 4 bases from J, with 15 bases between. This CDR3 comprises 15 residues. Here the CDR3 reads CASSYNSGGPDTQYF. CDR3 sequence (DNA): TGTGCCAGCAGCTATAATAGCGGAGGGCCAGATACGCAGTATTTT.

J is TRBJ2-3 and V is TRBV10-3; no definite D call. Per the germline V gene, CDR1 is ENHRY and CDR2 is SYGVKD. V dropped 10 bases and J dropped 6 bases, with 11 bases sitting between them. The CDR3 is 11 residues long. CDR3 in DNA: TGTGCCAACCAGGTGGGGGATACGCAGTATTTT. Translating it yields CANQVGDTQYF.

J is TRBJ2-5 and V is TRBV5-8; 7 bases fit TRBD2. CDR1 SGHTS and CDR2 YDEGEE come from the germline V gene. The CDR3 runs 17 residues. V lost 0 bases, J lost 0 bases, and 8 bases stayed unmatched. The DNA of the CDR3 is TGTGCCAGCAGCTTGGCCGGAGCGGGGTCGTACCAAGAGACCCAGTACTTC. Translating it yields CASSLAGAGSYQETQYF.

This clone was found a few times. The rearrangement joins TRBV5-4 to TRBJ2-1; D not certain. V lost 1 base and J lost 9, with 8 bases in between. Germline CDR1 is SGHNT and CDR2 is YYREEE (reference sequence). This CDR3 has 12 amino acids. CDR3 sequence: CASSLRMSEQFF. The CDR3 coding sequence is TGTGCCAGCAGCTTGCGTATGAGTGAGCAGTTCTTC.

The chain links TRBV7-2 to TRBJ2-7, with 10 bases matching TRBD2. This CDR3 has 14 residues. Germline values: CDR1 SGHTA, CDR2 FQGNSA. With 3 bases clipped from V and 2 bases from J, the junction kept 1 base outside the gene matches. DNA of the CDR3: TGTGCCAGCAGCTTGCTAGCGGGAGCCTACGAGCAGTACTTC. It is translated as CASSLLAGAYEQYF.

The V and J genes are TRBV9 and TRBJ2-3; TRBD2 aligns across 7 bases. The CDR3 has 16 amino acids. CDR1 is SGDLS and CDR2 is YYNGEE in the germline V gene. Unmatched junction bases numbered 8, after V lost 2 bases and J lost 2 bases. CDR3: CASSVAGTMFTDTQYF. CDR3 coding DNA: TGTGCCAGCAGCGTGGCGGGGACTATGTTCACAGATACGCAGTATTTT.

In regard to this clone: The sample contains more than one DNA sequence encoding this CDR3. The rearrangement joins TRBV7-9 to TRBJ2-1; unclear D gene. CDR3 length: 12 residues. Trimming cost V 1 base and J 9 bases, with 7 bases left between them. Germline V gene data show CDR1 as SEHNR and CDR2 as FQNEAQ (reference sequence). This CDR3 is CASSLGLGEQFF. In DNA, the CDR3 is TGTGCCAGCAGCTTAGGATTGGGTGAGCAGTTCTTC.

The gene calls are TRBV7-4 and TRBJ2-7; tentative D call: TRBD2 (6 bases). The CDR3 length is 12 residues. The ends were cut back, 5 bases at V and 4 bases at J, with 9 bases in the middle. Germline loops: CDR1 SGHVT, CDR2 SQSDAQ. The CDR3 sequence: CASSVGGYEQYF. In nucleotides, the CDR3 is TGTGCCAGCAGCGTGGGAGGATACGAGCAGTACTTC. Complete variable domain (other parts from reference TRBV7-4 and TRBJ2-7): GAGVSQSPRYKVAKRGRDVALRCDSISGHVTLYWYRQTLGQGSEVLTYSQSDAQRDKSGRPSGRFSAERPERSVSTLKIQRTEQGDSAVYLCASSVGGYEQYFGPGTRLTVT.

This clone has a handful of counts. The V and J genes are TRBV10-3 and TRBJ1-5, with D unresolved. V was trimmed by 7 bases and J by 4 bases, leaving 11 bases between them. CDR1 is ENHRY and CDR2 is SYGVKD in the germline V gene. The CDR3 runs to 13 residues. In DNA form, the CDR3 reads TGTGCCATCATGCCAGGACCAAATCAGCCCCAGCATTTT. Protein: CAIMPGPNQPQHF.

The V gene is TRBV11-2, the J gene TRBJ2-2; D is undetermined. The CDR3 sequence is 13 residues long. The V gene's germline CDR1 is SGHAT and CDR2 FQNNGV. Trimming removed 3 bases at V and 3 bases at J, with 5 bases between. The CDR3 protein is CASSLSDTGELFF. DNA of the CDR3: TGTGCCAGCAGCTTGTCCGACACCGGGGAGCTGTTTTTT.